This T cell receptor beta chain appears in the sequencing data of a study of blood T cell repertoires in COVID-19. Sequencing used immunoSEQ multiplex PCR; TCRdb keeps in-frame clones, though not all of them. Of fewer than 70,000 clones in the sample, about 80% were seen once. Trimming removed 4 bases from V and 5 bases from J, with 15 bases in between. This CDR3 comprises 15 residues. The germline gives CDR1 SNHLY, CDR2 FYNNEI. The rearrangement joins TRBV2 to TRBJ2-1; unclear D gene. The TCR originated in a human donor in a cohort sampled during active COVID-19. Sequenced material: peripheral blood. CDR3 sequence: CASSVWQRGNNEQFF. DNA of the CDR3: TGTGCCAGCAGTGTCTGGCAACGAGGAAACAATGAGCAGTTCTTC.